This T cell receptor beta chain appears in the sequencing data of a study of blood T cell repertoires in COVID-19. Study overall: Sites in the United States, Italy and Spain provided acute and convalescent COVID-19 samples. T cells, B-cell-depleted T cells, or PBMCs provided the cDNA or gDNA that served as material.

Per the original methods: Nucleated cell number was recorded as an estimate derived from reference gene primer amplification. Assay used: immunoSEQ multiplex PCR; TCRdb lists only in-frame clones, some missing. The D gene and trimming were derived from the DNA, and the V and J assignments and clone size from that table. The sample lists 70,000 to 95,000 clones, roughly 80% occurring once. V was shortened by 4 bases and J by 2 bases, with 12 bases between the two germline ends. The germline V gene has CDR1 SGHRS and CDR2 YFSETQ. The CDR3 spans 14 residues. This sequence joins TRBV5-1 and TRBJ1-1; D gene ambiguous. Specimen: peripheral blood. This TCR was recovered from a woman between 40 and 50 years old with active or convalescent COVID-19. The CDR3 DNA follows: TGCGCCAGCAGCGAATCCCCGGGTAACACTGAAGCTTTCTTT. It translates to CASSESPGNTEAFF.